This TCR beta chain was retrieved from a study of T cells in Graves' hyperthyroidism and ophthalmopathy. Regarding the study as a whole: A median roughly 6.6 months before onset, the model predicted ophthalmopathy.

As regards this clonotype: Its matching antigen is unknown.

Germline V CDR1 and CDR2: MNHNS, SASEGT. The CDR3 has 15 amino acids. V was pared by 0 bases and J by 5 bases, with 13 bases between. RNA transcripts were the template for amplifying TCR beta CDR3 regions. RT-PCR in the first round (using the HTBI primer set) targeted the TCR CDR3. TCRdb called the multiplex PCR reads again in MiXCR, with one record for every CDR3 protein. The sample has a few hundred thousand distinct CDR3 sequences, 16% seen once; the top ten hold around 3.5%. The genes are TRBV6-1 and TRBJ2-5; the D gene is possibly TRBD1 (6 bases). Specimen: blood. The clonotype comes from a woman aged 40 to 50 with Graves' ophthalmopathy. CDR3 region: CASSEAAGVGETQYF. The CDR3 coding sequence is TGTGCCAGCAGTGAAGCCGCAGGGGTAGGGGAGACCCAGTACTTC.